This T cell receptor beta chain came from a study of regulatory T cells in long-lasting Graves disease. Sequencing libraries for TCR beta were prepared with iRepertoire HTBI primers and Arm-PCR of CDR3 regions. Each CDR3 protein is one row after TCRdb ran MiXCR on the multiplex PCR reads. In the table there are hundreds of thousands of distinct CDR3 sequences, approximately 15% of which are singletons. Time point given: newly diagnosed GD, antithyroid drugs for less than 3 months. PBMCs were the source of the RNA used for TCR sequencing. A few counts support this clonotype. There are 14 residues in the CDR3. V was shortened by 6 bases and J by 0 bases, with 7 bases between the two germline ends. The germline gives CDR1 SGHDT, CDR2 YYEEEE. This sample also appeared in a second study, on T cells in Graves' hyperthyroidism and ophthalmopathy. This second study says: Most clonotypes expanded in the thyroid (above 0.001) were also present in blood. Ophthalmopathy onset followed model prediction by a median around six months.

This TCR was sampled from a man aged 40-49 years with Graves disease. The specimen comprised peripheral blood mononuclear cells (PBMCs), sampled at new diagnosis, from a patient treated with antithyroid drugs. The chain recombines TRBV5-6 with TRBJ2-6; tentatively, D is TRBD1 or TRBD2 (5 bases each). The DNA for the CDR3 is TGTGCCAGCAAGAGGGGCTCTGGGGCCAACGTCCTGACTTTC. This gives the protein CASKRGSGANVLTF.